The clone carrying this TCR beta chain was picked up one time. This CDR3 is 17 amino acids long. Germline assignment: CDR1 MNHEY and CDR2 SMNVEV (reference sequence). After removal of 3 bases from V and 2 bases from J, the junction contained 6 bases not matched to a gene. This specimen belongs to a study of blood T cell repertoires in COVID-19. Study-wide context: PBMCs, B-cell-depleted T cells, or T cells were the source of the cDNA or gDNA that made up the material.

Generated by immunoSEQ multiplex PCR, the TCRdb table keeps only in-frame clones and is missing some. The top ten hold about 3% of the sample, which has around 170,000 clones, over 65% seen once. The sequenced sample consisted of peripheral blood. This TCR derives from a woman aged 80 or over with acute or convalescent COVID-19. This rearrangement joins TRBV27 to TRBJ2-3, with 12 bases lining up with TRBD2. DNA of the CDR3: TGTGCCAGCAGTTTCCAGACTAGCGGGAGCTTCACAGATACGCAGTATTTT. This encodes CASSFQTSGSFTDTQYF.